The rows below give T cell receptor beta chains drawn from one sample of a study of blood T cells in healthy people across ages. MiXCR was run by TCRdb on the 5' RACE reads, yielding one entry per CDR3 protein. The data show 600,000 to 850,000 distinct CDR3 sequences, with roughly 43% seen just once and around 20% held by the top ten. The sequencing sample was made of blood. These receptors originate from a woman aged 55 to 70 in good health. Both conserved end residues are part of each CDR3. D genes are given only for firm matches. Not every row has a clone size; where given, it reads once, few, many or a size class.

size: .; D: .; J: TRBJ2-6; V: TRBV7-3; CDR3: CASSLGLSAGANVLTF; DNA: TGTGCCAGCAGCTTAGGACTAAGCGCTGGGGCCAACGTCCTGACTTTC
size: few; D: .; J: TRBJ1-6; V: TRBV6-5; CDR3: CASSDDSNSPLHF; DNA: TGTGCCAGCAGTGATGACAGTAATTCACCCCTCCACTTT
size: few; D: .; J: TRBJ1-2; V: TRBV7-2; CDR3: CASSLDWAVVNGYTF; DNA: TGTGCCAGCAGCTTAGATTGGGCGGTAGTCAATGGCTACACCTTC
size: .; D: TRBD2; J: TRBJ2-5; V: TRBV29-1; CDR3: CSVEGLAGMETQYF; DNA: TGCAGCGTTGAGGGACTAGCGGGGATGGAGACCCAGTACTTC
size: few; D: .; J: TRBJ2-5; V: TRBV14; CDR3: CASSQEWNQETQYF; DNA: TGTGCCAGCAGCCAAGAGTGGAACCAAGAGACCCAGTACTTC
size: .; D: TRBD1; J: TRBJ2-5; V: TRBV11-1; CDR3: CASSSRTGLGLETQYF; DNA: TGTGCCAGCAGCTCGAGGACAGGCTTGGGGCTAGAGACCCAGTACTTC
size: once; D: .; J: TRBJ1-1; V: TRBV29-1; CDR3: CSVGVRGLMNTEAFF; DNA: TGCAGCGTTGGTGTCCGAGGACTCATGAACACTGAAGCTTTCTTT
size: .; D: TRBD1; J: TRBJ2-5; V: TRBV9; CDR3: CASSAPDREQETQYF; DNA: TGTGCCAGCAGCGCCCCCGACAGGGAACAAGAGACCCAGTACTTC
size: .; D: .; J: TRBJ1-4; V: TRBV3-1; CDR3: CASSQLLTAACEKLFF; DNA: TGTGCCAGCAGCCAACTGTTAACGGCGGCTTGTGAAAAACTGTTTTTT
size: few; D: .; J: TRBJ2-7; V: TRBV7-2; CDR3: CASSLPSAVEQYF; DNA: TGTGCCAGCAGCTTACCTAGCGCGGTCGAGCAGTACTTC
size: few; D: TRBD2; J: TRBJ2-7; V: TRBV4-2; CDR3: CASSQGEGGAYEQYF; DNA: TGTGCCAGCAGCCAAGGAGAGGGAGGGGCCTACGAGCAGTACTTC
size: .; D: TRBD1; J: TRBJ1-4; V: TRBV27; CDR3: CASSSFGQGGEKLFF; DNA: TGTGCCAGCAGCTCCTTCGGACAGGGTGGGGAAAAACTGTTTTTT
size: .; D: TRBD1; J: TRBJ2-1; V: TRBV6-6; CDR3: CASSYGDSGPGQFF; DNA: TGTGCCAGCAGTTACGGGGACAGTGGACCGGGGCAGTTCTTC
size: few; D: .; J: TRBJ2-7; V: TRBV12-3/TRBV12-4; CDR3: CASRVELASYEQYF; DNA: TGTGCCAGTAGGGTAGAGCTAGCGTCCTACGAGCAGTACTTC
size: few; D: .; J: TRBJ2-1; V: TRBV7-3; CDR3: CASSLEAGAYNEQFF; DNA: TGTGCCAGCAGCCTCGAAGCGGGCGCCTACAATGAGCAGTTCTTC
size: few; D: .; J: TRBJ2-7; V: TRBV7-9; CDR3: CASSSHSYEQYF; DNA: TGTGCCAGCAGCTCCCATTCCTACGAGCAGTACTTC
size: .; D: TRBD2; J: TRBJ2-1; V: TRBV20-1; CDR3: CSAREGTRSHNEQFF; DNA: TGCAGTGCTAGAGAAGGGACTAGATCCCACAATGAGCAGTTCTTC
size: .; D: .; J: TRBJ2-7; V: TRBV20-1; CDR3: CSARGGFGGSYNEQYF; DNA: TGCAGTGCTAGAGGTGGTTTCGGGGGTTCCTACAATGAGCAGTACTTC
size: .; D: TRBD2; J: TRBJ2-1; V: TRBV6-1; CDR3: CASKSGGAGMYSEQFF; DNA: TGTGCCAGCAAAAGCGGGGGGGCCGGAATGTACAGTGAGCAGTTCTTC
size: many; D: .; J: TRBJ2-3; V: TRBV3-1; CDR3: CASSPREAGNTQYF; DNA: TGTGCCAGCAGCCCCCGAGAGGCGGGGAATACGCAGTATTTT
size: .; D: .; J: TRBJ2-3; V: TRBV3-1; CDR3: CASSHWADTQYF; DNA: TGTGCCAGCAGCCACTGGGCAGATACGCAGTATTTT
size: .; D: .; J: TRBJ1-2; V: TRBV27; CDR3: CASSFKRGSVTGYTF; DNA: TGTGCCAGCAGTTTCAAACGGGGCTCCGTAACTGGCTACACCTTC
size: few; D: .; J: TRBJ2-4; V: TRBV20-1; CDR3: CSAGTSKNIQYF; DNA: TGCAGTGCAGGGACCTCCAAAAACATTCAGTACTTC
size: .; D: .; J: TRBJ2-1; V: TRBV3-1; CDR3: CASNHRDYNNEQFF; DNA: TGTGCCAGCAACCACAGGGATTACAACAATGAGCAGTTCTTC
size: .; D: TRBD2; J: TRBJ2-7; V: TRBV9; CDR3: CASSLLSGSYNEQYF; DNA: TGTGCCAGCAGCCTACTAAGCGGGAGCTACAATGAGCAGTACTTC
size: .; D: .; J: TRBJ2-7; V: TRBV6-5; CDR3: CAYCRRPLIGSEQYF; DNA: TGTGCCTACTGTAGGCGGCCCCTCATCGGGAGCGAGCAGTACTTC
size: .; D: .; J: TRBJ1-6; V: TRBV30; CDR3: CAWSQYRGWNSPLHF; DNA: TGTGCCTGGAGTCAGTATAGGGGGTGGAATTCACCCCTCCACTTT
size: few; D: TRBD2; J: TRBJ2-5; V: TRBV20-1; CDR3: CSARDPGLAGSFTQGETQYF; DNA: TGCAGTGCTAGAGATCCCGGGCTAGCGGGATCGTTCACCCAGGGGGAGACCCAGTACTTC
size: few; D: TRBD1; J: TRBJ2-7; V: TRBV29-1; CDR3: CSVGQGGGEQYF; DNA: TGCAGCGTTGGACAGGGTGGGGGCGAGCAGTACTTC
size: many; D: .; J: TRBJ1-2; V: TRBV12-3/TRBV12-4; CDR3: CASSLGHGYGYTF; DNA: TGTGCCAGCAGTTTGGGACACGGATATGGCTACACCTTC
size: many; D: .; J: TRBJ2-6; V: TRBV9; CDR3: CASSVGNLGANVLTF; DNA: TGTGCCAGCAGCGTAGGGAACTTGGGGGCCAACGTCCTGACTTTC
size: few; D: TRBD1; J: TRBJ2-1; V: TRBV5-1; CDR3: CASSFGQGGGEQFF; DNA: TGCGCCAGCAGTTTTGGACAGGGTGGAGGTGAGCAGTTCTTC
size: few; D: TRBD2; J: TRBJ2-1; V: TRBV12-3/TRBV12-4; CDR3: CASSLREGWYEQFF; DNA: TGTGCCAGCAGTTTAAGGGAGGGTTGGTATGAGCAGTTCTTC
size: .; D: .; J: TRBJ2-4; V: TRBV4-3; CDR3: CASSQDLAGSGIQYF; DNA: TGCGCCAGCAGCCAAGATCTGGCAGGGTCGGGCATTCAGTACTTC
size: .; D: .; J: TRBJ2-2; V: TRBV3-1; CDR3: CASSHYGGSGTGELFF; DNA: TGTGCCAGCAGCCACTACGGGGGCTCGGGGACCGGGGAGCTGTTTTTT
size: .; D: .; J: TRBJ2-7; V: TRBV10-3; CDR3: CAISEAPVGLSYNEQYF; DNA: TGTGCCATCAGTGAGGCCCCAGTGGGGCTGTCCTACAATGAGCAGTACTTC
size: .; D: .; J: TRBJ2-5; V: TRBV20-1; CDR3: CSARITGQETQYF; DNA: TGCAGTGCTAGAATCACAGGCCAAGAGACCCAGTACTTC
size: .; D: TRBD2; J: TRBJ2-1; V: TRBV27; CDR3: CASSYGGLGGNEQFF; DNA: TGTGCCAGCAGTTATGGGGGACTAGGAGGGAATGAGCAGTTCTTC
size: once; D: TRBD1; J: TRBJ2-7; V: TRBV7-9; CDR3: CASSLVLGTGDNEQYF; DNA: TGTGCCAGCAGCTTAGTCTTAGGGACAGGGGACAACGAGCAGTACTTC
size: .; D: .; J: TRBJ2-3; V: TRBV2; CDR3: CAIPVGLSTDTQYF; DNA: TGTGCCATCCCGGTCGGATTAAGCACAGATACGCAGTATTTT
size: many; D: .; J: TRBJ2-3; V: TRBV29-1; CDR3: CSVERGEYPDTQYF; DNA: TGCAGCGTTGAAAGGGGAGAATACCCAGATACGCAGTATTTT
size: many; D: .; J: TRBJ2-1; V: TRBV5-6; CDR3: CASSSGPPNEQFF; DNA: TGTGCCAGCAGCTCGGGGCCCCCCAATGAGCAGTTCTTC
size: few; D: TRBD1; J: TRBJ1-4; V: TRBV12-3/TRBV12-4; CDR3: CASSFTGTENEKLFF; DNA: TGTGCCAGCAGTTTTACCGGGACAGAAAATGAAAAACTGTTTTTT
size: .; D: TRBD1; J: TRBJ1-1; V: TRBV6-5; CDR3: CASSYPGQGVNTEAFF; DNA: TGTGCCAGCAGTTACCCGGGACAGGGAGTGAACACTGAAGCTTTCTTT
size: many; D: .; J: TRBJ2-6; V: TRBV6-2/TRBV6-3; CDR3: CASSPNKDGSSGANVLTF; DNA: TGTGCCAGCAGCCCCAACAAAGACGGGAGCTCTGGGGCCAACGTCCTGACTTTC
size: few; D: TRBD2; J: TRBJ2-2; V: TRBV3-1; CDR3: CASSQGLAPGGELFF; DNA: TGTGCCAGCAGCCAAGGACTAGCCCCTGGCGGGGAGCTGTTTTTT
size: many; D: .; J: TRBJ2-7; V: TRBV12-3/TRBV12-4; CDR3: CASSLSAGLYEQYF; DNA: TGTGCCAGCAGTTTATCGGCGGGCCTATACGAGCAGTACTTC
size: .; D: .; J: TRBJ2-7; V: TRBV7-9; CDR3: CASSPQRDLSYEQYF; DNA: TGTGCCAGCAGCCCCCAACGGGACCTATCCTACGAGCAGTACTTC
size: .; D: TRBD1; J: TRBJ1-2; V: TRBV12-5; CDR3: CASGLGDRVWEVTYGYTF; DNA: TGTGCTAGTGGTTTGGGGGACAGGGTTTGGGAGGTGACATATGGCTACACCTTC
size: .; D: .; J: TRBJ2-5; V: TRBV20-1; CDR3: CSAAPLGPRETQYF; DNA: TGCAGTGCCGCCCCCCTAGGGCCGCGGGAGACCCAGTACTTC
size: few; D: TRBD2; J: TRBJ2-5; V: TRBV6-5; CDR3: CASSYSWGGYQETQYF; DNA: TGTGCCAGCAGTTACTCTTGGGGGGGATATCAAGAGACCCAGTACTTC
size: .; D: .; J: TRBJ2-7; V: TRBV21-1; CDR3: CASNPRTRRGQGACIQYF; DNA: TGTGCCAGCAACCCACGCACCCGGCGAGGACAGGGGGCGTGTATTCAGTACTTC
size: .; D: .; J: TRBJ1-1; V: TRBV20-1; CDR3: CSARPPENTEAFF; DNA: TGCAGTGCTAGACCCCCAGAGAACACTGAAGCTTTCTTT
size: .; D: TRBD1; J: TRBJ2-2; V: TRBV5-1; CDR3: CASSYTGANTGELFF; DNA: TGCGCCAGCAGTTATACAGGGGCGAACACCGGGGAGCTGTTTTTT
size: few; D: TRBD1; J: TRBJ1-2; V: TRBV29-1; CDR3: CSVGDRNYGYTF; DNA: TGCAGCGTCGGGGACAGAAACTATGGCTACACCTTC
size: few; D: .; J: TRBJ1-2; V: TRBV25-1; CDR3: CASSEGNFYGYTF; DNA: TGTGCCAGCAGTGAAGGGAACTTCTATGGCTACACCTTC
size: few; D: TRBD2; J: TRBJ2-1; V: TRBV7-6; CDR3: CASSLRLAVAPNEPFF; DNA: TGTGCCAGCAGCTTACGACTAGCAGTGGCTCCCAATGAGCCGTTCTTC
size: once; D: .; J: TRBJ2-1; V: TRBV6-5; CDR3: CASSPQGGHNEQFF; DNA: TGTGCCAGCAGCCCCCAGGGTGGGCACAATGAGCAGTTCTTC
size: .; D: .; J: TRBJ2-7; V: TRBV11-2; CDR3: CASSGGTLPYEQYF; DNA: TGTGCCAGCAGCGGCGGGACTTTACCTTACGAGCAGTACTTC
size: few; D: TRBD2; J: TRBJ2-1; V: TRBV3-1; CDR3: CASSQVTHSGDLYNEQFF; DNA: TGTGCCAGCAGCCAAGTTACGCATAGCGGGGACCTCTACAATGAGCAGTTCTTC